This T cell receptor beta chain stems from a study of Ad26.COV2.S vaccination and SARS-CoV-2 variants. Across the study: Into the muscle, Ad26.COV2.S was dosed once or twice, 56 days apart. Points from the study as a whole: Responses of T cells in total may have been underestimated by the TCR breadth and depth analyses. Participants given vaccine showed non-spike TCR breadth similar to that of placebo recipients.

This clone is a singleton in its sample. Its antigen is not known. The treatment is: some 20 received Ad26.COV2.S at low or high dose, single or two shots; 5 received placebo; per-sample allocation not given. Repertoires come from day 63 after the first vaccine or placebo injection. The vaccine antigen was prefusion-stabilized Wuhan SARS-CoV-2 spike. TCRdb keeps only in-frame clones here, not all; method: immunoSEQ multiplex PCR. The sample has some 290,000 clones, around 81% seen once. The CDR3 runs to 12 residues. Trimming left V 4 bases short and J 4 bases short, with 9 bases between. Per the germline V gene, CDR1 is SGHRS and CDR2 is YFSETQ.

Material: peripheral blood, obtained in a trial of Ad26.COV2.S vaccine versus placebo. The receptor was derived from a person aged 18 to 65 who received the Ad26.COV2.S COVID-19 vaccine or a placebo. The chain recombines TRBV5-1 with TRBJ2-7, with D uncertain. CDR3 in amino acids: CASSVTAYEQYF. The CDR3 DNA is TGCGCCAGCAGCGTTACAGCGTACGAGCAGTACTTC.